The table lists the clone carrying this TCR beta chain with many counts. Its cognate antigen is unknown. The CDR3 extends over 14 amino acids. V was pared by 4 bases and J by 0 bases, with 9 bases between. Germline V lookup: CDR1 MNHEY, CDR2 SVGEGT. TCR alpha and beta CDR3 regions were amplified from RNA using iRepertoire nested multiplex PCR. TCRdb called the multiplex PCR reads again in MiXCR, with one record for every CDR3 protein. This sample has fewer than 500,000 distinct CDR3 sequences, with 41% found just once. This entry comes from a study of glioma-infiltrating T cells. Study background: Presurgical dexamethasone in glioma patients lasted six or fewer days.

Study conclusions and caveats: Non-neoplastic patients had below-expected tissue-blood divergence, while all gliomas exceeded expectation. Patients with low tissue-blood divergence carried a signature set of shared blood CDR3 motifs.

The rearrangement joins TRBV6-2 or TRBV6-3 to TRBJ1-1; D might be TRBD1 (5 bases). Sequenced sample: glioma tissue, nonneoplastic brain tissue, or PBMCs (not recorded which). The sequence came from a human donor with low-grade glioma or glioblastoma, undergoing nonglioma brain surgery, or in good health (not recorded which). DNA of the CDR3: TGTGCCAGCAGTTTAGCAGGGCTGAACACTGAAGCTTTCTTT. Its translation is CASSLAGLNTEAFF.